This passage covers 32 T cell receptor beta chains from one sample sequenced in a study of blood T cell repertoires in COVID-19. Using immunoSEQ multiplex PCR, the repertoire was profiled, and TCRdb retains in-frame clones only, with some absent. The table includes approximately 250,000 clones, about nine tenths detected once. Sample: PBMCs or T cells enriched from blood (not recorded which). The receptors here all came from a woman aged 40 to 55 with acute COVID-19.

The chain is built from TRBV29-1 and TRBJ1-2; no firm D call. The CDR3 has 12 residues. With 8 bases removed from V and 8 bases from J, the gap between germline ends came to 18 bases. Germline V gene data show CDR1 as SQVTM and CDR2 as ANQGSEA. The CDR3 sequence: CSCLSPSEGYTF. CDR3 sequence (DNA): TGCAGCTGCCTGAGCCCTTCGGAGGGCTACACCTTC.

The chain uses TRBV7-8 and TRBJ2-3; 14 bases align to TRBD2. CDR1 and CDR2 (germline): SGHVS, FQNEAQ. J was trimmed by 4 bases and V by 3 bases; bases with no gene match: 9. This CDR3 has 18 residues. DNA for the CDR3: TGTGCCAGCAGCTTCGACGGGACTAGCGGGAGTCGGGCAGATACGCAGTATTTT. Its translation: CASSFDGTSGSRADTQYF.

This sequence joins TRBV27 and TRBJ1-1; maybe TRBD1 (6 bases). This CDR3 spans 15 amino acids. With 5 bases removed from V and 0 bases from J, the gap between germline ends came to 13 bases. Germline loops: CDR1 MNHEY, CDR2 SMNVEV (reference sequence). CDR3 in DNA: TGTGCCAGCAGTAACCAGGGGTACATGAACACTGAAGCTTTCTTT. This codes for CASSNQGYMNTEAFF.

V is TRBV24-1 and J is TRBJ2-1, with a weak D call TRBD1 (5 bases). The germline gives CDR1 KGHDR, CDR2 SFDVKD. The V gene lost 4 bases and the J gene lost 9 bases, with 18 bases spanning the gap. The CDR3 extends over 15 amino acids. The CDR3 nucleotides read TGTGCCACCAGTGAGCGCGGAACTCAGGGCGTTGAGCAGTTCTTC. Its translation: CATSERGTQGVEQFF.

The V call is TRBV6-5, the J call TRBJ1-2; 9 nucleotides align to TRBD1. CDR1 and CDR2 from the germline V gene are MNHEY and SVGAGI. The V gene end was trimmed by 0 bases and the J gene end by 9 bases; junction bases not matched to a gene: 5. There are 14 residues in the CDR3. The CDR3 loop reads CASSYSRQGERYTF. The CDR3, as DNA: TGTGCCAGCAGTTACTCGCGACAGGGGGAGCGCTACACCTTC.

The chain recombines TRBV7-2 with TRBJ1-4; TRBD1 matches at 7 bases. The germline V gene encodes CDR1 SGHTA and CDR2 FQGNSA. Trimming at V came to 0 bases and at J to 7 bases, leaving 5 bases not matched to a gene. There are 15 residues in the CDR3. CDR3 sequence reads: CASSLATGLVEKLFF. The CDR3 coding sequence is TGTGCCAGCAGCTTAGCGACAGGGCTTGTTGAAAAACTGTTTTTT.

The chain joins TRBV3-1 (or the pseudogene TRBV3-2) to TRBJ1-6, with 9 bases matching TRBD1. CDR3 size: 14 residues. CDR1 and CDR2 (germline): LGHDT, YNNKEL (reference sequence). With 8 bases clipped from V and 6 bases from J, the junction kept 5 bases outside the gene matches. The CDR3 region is CASRDRAGNSPLHF. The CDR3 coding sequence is TGTGCCAGCCGGGACAGGGCCGGTAATTCACCCCTCCACTTT.

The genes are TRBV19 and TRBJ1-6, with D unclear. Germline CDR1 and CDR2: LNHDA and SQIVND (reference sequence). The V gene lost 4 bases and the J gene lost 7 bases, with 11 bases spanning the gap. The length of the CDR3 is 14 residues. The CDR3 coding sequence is TGTGCCAGTAGTACCGATCTGGAGAATTCACCCCTCCACTTT. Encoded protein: CASSTDLENSPLHF.

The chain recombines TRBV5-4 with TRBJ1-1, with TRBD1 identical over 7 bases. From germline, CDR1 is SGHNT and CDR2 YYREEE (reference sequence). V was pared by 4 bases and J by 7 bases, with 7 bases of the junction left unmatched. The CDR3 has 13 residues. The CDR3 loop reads CASSPGTVNEAFF. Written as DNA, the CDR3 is TGTGCCAGCAGCCCAGGGACAGTTAATGAAGCTTTCTTT.

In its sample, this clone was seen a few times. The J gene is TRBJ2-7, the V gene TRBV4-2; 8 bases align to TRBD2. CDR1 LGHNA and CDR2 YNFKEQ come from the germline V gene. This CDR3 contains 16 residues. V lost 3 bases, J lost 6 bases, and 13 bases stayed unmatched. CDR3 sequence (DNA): TGTGCCAGCAGCCATTCGGTGGGACTAGAAGCGAGCGAGCAGTACTTC. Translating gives CASSHSVGLEASEQYF.

The CDR3 loop is CASSEWRTGSKQPQHF. The CDR3 nucleotides read TGTGCCAGCAGTGAGTGGAGGACAGGATCCAAGCAGCCCCAGCATTTT. The chain couples TRBV2 to TRBJ1-5; 7 bases align to TRBD1. Germline trimming cut 3 bases from V and 7 bases from J; bases unmatched to any gene: 12. The CDR3 has 16 amino acids. CDR1 and CDR2 from the germline V gene are SNHLY and FYNNEI.

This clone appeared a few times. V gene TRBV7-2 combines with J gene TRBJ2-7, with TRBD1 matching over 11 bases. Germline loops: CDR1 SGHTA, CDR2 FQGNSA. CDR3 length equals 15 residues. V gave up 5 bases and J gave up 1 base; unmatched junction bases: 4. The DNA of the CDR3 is TGTGCCAGCAGCCTAGGGACAGGGGGATCCTACGAGCAGTACGTC. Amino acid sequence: CASSLGTGGSYEQYV.

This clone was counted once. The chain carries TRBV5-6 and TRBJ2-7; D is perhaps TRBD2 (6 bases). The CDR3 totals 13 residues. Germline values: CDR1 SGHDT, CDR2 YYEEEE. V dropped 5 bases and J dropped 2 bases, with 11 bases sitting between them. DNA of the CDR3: TGTGCCAGCAGGCGGGGCAGAGCCTACGAGCAGTACTTC. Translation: CASRRGRAYEQYF.

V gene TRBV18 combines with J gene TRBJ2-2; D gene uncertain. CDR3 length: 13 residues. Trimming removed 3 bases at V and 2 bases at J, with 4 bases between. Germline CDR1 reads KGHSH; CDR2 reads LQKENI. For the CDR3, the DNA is TGTGCCAGCTCACCCCAAAACACCGGGGAGCTGTTTTTT. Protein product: CASSPQNTGELFF. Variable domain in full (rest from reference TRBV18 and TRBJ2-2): NAGVMQNPRHLVRRRGQEARLRCSPMKGHSHVYWYRQLPEEGLKFMVYLQKENIIDESGMPKERFSAEFPKEGPSILRIQQVVRGDSAAYFCASSPQNTGELFFGEGSRLTVL.

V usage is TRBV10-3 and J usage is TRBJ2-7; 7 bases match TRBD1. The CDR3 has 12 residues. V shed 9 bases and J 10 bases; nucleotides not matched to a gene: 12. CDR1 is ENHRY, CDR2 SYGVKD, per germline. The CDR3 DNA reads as TGTGCCATACAGGGGCCGGAAGGTTCCCAGTACTTC. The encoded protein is CAIQGPEGSQYF.

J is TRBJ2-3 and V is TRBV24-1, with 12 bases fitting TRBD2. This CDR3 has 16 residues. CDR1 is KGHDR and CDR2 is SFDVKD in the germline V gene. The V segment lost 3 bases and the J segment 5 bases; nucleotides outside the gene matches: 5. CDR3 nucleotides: TGTGCCACCAGTGATCCACCGACTAGCGGGAGAGATACGCAGTATTTT. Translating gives CATSDPPTSGRDTQYF.

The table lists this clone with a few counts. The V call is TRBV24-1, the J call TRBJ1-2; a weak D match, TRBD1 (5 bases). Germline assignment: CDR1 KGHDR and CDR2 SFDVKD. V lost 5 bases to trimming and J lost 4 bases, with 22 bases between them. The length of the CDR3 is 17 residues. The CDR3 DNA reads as TGTGCCACCAGTGGTGTGGATGGGGCAGGGCTCATCTATGGCTACACCTTC. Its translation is CATSGVDGAGLIYGYTF.

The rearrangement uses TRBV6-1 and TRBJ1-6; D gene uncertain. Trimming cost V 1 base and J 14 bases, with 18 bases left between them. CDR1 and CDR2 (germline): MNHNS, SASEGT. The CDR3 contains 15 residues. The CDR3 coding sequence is TGTGCCAGCAGTGAAGAGTATGGAGGCCCCGGGGCCCTCCACTTT. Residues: CASSEEYGGPGALHF.

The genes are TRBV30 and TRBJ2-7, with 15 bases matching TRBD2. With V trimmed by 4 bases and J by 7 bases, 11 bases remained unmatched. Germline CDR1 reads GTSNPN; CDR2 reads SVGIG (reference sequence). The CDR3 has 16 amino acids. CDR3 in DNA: TGTGCCTGGATACCCAGGACTAGCGGGAGGGTGGAAGAGCAGTACGTC. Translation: CAWIPRTSGRVEEQYV.

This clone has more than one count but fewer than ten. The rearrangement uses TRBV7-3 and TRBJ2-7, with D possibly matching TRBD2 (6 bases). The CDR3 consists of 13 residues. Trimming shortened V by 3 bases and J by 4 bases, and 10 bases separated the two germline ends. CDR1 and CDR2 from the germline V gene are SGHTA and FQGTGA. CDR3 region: CASSLDYKYEQYF. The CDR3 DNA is TGTGCCAGCAGCTTGGACTATAAATACGAGCAGTACTTC.

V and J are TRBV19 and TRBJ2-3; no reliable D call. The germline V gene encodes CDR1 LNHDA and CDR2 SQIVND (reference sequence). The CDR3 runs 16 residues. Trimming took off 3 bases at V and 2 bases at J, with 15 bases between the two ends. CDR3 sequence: CASSIGGILFTDTQYF. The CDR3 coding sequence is TGTGCCAGTAGTATTGGTGGCATTTTGTTCACAGATACGCAGTATTTT.

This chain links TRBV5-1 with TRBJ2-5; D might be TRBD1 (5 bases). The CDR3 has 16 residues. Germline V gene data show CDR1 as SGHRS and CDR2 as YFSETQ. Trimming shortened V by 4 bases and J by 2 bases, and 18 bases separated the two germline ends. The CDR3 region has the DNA TGCGCCAGCAGCAACCAGGGAATCGGTATACAAGAGACCCAGTACTTC. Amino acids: CASSNQGIGIQETQYF.

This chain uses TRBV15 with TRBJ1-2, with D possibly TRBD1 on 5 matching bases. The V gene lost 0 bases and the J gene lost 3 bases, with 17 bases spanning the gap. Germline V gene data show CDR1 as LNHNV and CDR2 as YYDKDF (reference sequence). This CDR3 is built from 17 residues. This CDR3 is CATSRDGLRGNYYGYTF. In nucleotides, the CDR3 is TGTGCCACCAGCAGAGATGGGTTAAGGGGTAACTACTATGGCTACACCTTC.

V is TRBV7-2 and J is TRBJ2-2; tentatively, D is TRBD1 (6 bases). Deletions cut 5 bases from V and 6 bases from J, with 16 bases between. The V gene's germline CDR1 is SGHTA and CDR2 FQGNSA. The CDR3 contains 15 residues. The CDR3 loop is CASSPARGWSGELFF. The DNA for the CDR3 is TGTGCCAGCAGCCCCGCAAGGGGGTGGTCCGGGGAGCTGTTTTTT. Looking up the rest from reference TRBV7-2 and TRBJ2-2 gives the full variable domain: GAGVSQSPSNKVTEKGKDVELRCDPISGHTALYWYRQSLGQGLEFLIYFQGNSAPDKSGLPSDRFSAERTGGSVSTLTIQRTQQEDSAVYLCASSPARGWSGELFFGEGSRLTVL.

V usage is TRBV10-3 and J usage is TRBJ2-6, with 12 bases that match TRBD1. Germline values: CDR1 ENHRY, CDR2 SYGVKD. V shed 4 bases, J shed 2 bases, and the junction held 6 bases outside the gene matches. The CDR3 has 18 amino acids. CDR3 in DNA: TGTGCCATCAGTGGGAAGGGACAGGGGGCGCCTGGGGCCAACGTCCTGACTTTC. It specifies CAISGKGQGAPGANVLTF.

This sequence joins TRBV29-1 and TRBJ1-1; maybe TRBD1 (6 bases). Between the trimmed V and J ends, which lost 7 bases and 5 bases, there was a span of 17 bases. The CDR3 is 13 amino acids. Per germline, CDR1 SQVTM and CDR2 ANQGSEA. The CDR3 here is CSGLTGTRTEAFF. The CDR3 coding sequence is TGCAGCGGCCTGACAGGAACGAGGACTGAAGCTTTCTTT. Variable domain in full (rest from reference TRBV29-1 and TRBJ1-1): SAVISQKPSRDICQRGTSLTIQCQVDSQVTMMFWYRQQPGQSLTLIATANQGSEATYESGFVIDKFPISRPNLTFSTLTVSNMSPEDSSIYLCSGLTGTRTEAFFGQGTRLTVV.

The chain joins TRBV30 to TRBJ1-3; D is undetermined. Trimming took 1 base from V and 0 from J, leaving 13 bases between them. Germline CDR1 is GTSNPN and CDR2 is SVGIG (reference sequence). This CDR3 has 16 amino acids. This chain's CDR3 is CAWSARSANSGNTIYF. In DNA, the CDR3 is TGTGCCTGGAGTGCCCGGTCAGCGAACTCTGGAAACACCATATATTTT.

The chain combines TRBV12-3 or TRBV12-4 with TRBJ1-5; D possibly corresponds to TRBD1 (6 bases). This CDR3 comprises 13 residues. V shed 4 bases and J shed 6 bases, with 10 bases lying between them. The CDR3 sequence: CASSSTQGQPQHF. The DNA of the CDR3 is TGTGCCAGCAGTTCCACACAGGGTCAGCCCCAGCATTTT.

CDR3 DNA sequence: TGTGCCAGCAAGTCGTTAGGGGGTCCCTATGGCTACACCTTC. It specifies CASKSLGGPYGYTF. The V and J genes are TRBV7-8 and TRBJ1-2; weak D call: TRBD1 (6 bases). This CDR3 contains 14 residues. Trimming took off 7 bases at V and 4 bases at J, with 16 bases between the two ends. Germline V gene lookup returns CDR1 SGHVS and CDR2 FQNEAQ. The full variable domain, in which reference TRBV7-8 and TRBJ1-2 provide the parts outside the CDR3, is GAGVSQSPRYKVAKRGQDVALRCDPISGHVSLFWYQQALGQGPEFLTYFQNEAQLDKSGLPSDRFFAERPEGSVSTLKIQRTQQEDSAVYLCASKSLGGPYGYTFGSGTRLTVV.

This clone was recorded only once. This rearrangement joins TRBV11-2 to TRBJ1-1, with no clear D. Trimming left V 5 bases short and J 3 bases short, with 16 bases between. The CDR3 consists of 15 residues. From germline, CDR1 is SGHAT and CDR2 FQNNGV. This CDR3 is CASSRKRSRDTEAFF. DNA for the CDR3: TGTGCCAGCAGCCGAAAGAGATCACGGGACACTGAAGCTTTCTTT.

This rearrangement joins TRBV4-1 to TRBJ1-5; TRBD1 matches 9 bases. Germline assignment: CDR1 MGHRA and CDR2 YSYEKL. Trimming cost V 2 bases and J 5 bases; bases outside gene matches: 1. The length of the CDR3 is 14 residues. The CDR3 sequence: CASSQRTGDQPQHF. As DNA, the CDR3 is TGCGCCAGCAGCCAACGGACAGGGGATCAGCCCCAGCATTTT.

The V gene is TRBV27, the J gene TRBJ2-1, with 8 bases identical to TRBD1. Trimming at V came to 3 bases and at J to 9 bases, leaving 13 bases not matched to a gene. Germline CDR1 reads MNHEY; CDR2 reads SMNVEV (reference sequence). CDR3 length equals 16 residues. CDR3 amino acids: CASSFTPTGGFSEQFF. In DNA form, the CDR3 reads TGTGCCAGCAGTTTTACCCCCACAGGGGGTTTCAGTGAGCAGTTCTTC.